This entry is about one TCR beta chain. Per the original data handling: Amplification of reference gene primers provided the estimated nucleated cell counts. Method: immunoSEQ multiplex PCR; TCRdb's copy keeps in-frame clones and lacks some. V and J calls and clone size are as listed in that table; D and trimming were resolved from the DNA. Of about 120,000 clones listed, 85% were seen once; the top ten hold roughly a quarter. V was clipped by 6 bases and J by 13 bases, with 22 bases between them. CDR1 and CDR2 (germline): SNHLY, FYNNEI. CDR3 length: 14 residues. The sample comes from a study of blood T cell repertoires in COVID-19. Study overall: T cells, B-cell-depleted T cells, or PBMCs provided the cDNA or gDNA that served as material.

Specimen: peripheral blood. The chain uses TRBV2 and TRBJ2-1; a weak D match, TRBD1 (6 bases). The TCR sequence derives from a woman aged 80 or older with acute or convalescent COVID-19. The CDR3 here is CASSGWDNWTLQFF. The DNA of the CDR3 is TGTGCCAGCAGCGGATGGGACAATTGGACCTTACAGTTCTTC. Combining the CDR3 with reference TRBV2 and TRBJ2-1 gives the whole variable domain EPEVTQTPSHQVTQMGQEVILRCVPISNHLYFYWYRQILGQKVEFLVSFYNNEISEKSEIFDDQFSVERPDGSNFTLKIRSTKLEDSAMYFCASSGWDNWTLQFFGPGTRLTVL.